This T cell receptor (beta chain) was retrieved from a study of response to subunit inactivated influenza vaccine. The study, taken as a whole, reports: Authors suggested each seasonal influenza vaccination recruits few new T cells.

V was pared by 6 bases and J by 10 bases, with 13 bases between. This CDR3 has 12 residues. There are a few counts of this clonotype. The antigen is not known. TCRdb processed the RT-PCR reads anew with MiXCR; each CDR3 protein has one entry. The profile shows about 580,000 distinct CDR3 sequences, 14% of them singletons. The sample in question was PBMCs from blood, obtained 11 to 12 days after vaccination. The chain is built from TRBV12-3 or TRBV12-4 and TRBJ2-1; weak D call: TRBD2 (6 bases). The clonotype was recovered from a man aged 50 to 59 who received an inactivated influenza vaccine. CDR3 nucleotides: TGTGCCAGCAGCCAGACTAGAATCGAGCAGTTCTTC. Translated: CASSQTRIEQFF.